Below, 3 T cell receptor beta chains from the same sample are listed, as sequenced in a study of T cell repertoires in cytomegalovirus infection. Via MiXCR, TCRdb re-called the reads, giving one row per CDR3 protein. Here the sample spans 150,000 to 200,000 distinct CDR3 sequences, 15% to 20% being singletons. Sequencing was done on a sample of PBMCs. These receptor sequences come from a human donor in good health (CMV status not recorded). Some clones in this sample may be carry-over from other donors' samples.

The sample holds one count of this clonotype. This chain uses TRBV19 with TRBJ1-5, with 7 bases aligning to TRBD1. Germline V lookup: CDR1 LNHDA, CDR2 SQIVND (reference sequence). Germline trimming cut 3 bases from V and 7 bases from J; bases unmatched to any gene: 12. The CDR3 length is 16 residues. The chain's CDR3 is CASSIRGGGGGQPQHF. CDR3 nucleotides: TGTGCCAGTAGTATTAGGGGCGGAGGGGGCGGGCAGCCCCAGCATTTT.

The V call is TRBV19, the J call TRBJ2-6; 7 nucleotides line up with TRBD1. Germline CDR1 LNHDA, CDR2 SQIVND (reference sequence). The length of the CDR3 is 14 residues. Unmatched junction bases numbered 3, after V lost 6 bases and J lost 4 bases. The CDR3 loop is CASSTGAGANVLTF. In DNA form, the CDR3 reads TGTGCCAGTAGCACAGGGGCCGGGGCCAACGTCCTGACTTTC.

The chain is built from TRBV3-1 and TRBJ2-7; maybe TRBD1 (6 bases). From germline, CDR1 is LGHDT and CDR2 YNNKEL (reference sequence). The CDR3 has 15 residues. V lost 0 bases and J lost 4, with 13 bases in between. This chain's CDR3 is CASSQEGRGGYEQYF. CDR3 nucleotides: TGTGCCAGCAGCCAAGAGGGCAGGGGCGGATACGAGCAGTACTTC.